This T cell receptor beta chain appears in the sequencing data of a study of cytomegalovirus exposure and HLA in healthy donors. General study points: A later analysis, which compared TCR beta chains of equal frequency, found the HLA-associated ones more clonally expanded. Trimming of TCR beta V- and J-genes showed a link, identified in a later analysis, to a missense DCLRE1C variant.

The CDR3 runs to 14 residues. The ends lost 6 bases at V and 6 bases at J; junction bases unmatched: 6. Germline-derived CDR1 and CDR2 are MNHEY and SMNVEV (reference sequence). A word on this clone: No antigen is known for it.

The PCR had 60 Vbeta and 13 Jbeta primers. Sequencing used immunoSEQ multiplex PCR; TCRdb keeps in-frame clones, though not all of them. The sample shows about 170,000 clones, 85% of them seen only once. The source material was PBMCs. The sequence came from a man aged 25-45 years in good health and CMV-seropositive. V is TRBV27 and J is TRBJ2-1; 9 bases agree with TRBD1. The CDR3 region is CASRQGAPINEQFF. The CDR3 region has the DNA TGTGCCAGCAGACAGGGGGCGCCGATCAATGAGCAGTTCTTC.